These T cell receptor beta chains were read from a single sample in a study of OX40 agonist ivuxolimab in advanced cancers. This table comes from immunoSEQ multiplex PCR, and its TCRdb copy is limited to in-frame clones, with some not included. The repertoire holds 75,000 to 100,000 clones, with roughly 90% as singletons. The sequences come from CD4+ or CD8+ T cells sorted from blood, collected in a trial of the OX40 agonist ivuxolimab. The origin of the receptors is an adult with an advanced solid tumor such as melanoma, head and neck, liver or kidney cancer. The CDR3 runs from the conserved cysteine through the conserved F or W. Each record gives: J gene, clone size, V gene, D gene, CDR3 protein, CDR3 DNA. A D gene is named only where the DNA matches it firmly. Size tells how often a clone was seen (once, few, many) or the class of an expanded clone, and some rows leave it out.

TRBJ2-6,-,TRBV19,-,CASSISGANVLTF,TGTGCCAGTAGTATTAGTGGGGCCAACGTCCTGACTTTC
TRBJ1-6,-,TRBV28,-,CASSLFPVRNSPLHF,TGTGCCAGCAGTTTATTTCCAGTAAGGAATTCACCCCTCCACTTT
TRBJ2-5,-,TRBV27,TRBD1,CASSLAGTGGTQYF,TGTGCCAGCAGTTTAGCCGGGACAGGGGGGACCCAGTACTTC
TRBJ2-2,once,TRBV7-9,-,CASSLYLVGGNTGELFF,TGTGCCAGCAGCTTGTATCTAGTGGGCGGGAACACCGGGGAGCTGTTTTTT
TRBJ2-1,-,TRBV18,-,CASSPPGKYNEQFF,TGTGCCAGCTCACCACCCGGGAAGTACAATGAGCAGTTCTTC
TRBJ1-4,-,TRBV6-1,-,CASKPGPRNEKLFF,TGTGCCAGCAAGCCGGGACCCAGGAATGAAAAACTGTTTTTT
TRBJ2-5,-,TRBV5-1,TRBD2,CASSIGLAGQETQYF,TGCGCCAGCAGCATCGGACTAGCGGGGCAAGAGACCCAGTACTTC
TRBJ1-3,-,TRBV4-1,TRBD1,CASSQPDRAGNTIYF,TGCGCCAGCAGCCAACCGGACAGGGCTGGAAACACCATATATTTT
TRBJ2-7,-,TRBV5-1,TRBD1,CASSLVVGTGGYEQYF,TGCGCCAGCAGCTTGGTGGTCGGGACAGGGGGCTACGAGCAGTACTTC
TRBJ1-5,-,TRBV19,-,CASSIVGTGYSNQPQHF,TGTGCCAGTAGTATAGTCGGGACGGGATATAGCAATCAGCCCCAGCATTTT
TRBJ2-3,-,TRBV20-1,-,CSASDLDTQYF,TGCAGTGCTAGTGACCTAGATACGCAGTATTTT
TRBJ1-2,-,TRBV2,-,CATRQDLNYGYTF,TGTGCCACCAGACAGGACCTTAACTATGGCTACACCTTC
TRBJ1-6,-,TRBV27,-,CASRPEVRNSPLHF,TGTGCCAGCAGGCCAGAGGTCCGGAATTCACCCCTCCACTTT
TRBJ2-7,-,TRBV28,-,CASTGGYSLYEQYF,TGTGCCAGCACGGGCGGGTATTCTTTGTACGAGCAGTACTTC
TRBJ2-7,-,TRBV6-5,-,CASSYEAVGGEQYF,TGTGCCAGCAGTTATGAGGCCGTCGGAGGCGAGCAGTACTTC
TRBJ2-7,-,TRBV11-3,-,CASSLTIGPMQYF,TGTGCCAGCAGCTTAACCATCGGGCCGATGCAGTACTTC
TRBJ2-6,-,TRBV7-9,TRBD1,CASSKGQGPFVLTF,TGTGCCAGCAGCAAGGGACAGGGGCCGTTCGTCCTGACTTTC
TRBJ2-7,-,TRBV28,-,CASLTWRSSYEQYF,TGTGCCAGTCTTACATGGCGGAGCTCCTACGAGCAGTACTTC
TRBJ2-1,few,TRBV4-1,-,CASSQEMMVTTQFF,TGCGCCAGCAGCCAAGAGATGATGGTAACAACTCAGTTCTTC
TRBJ2-1,once,TRBV7-9,TRBD2,CASSPWAGEYNGQFF,TGTGCCAGCAGCCCTTGGGCGGGAGAGTACAATGGGCAGTTCTTC
TRBJ1-2,-,TRBV5-1,-,CASSWLAQGNYGYTF,TGCGCCAGCAGCTGGTTGGCACAGGGTAACTATGGCTACACCTTC
TRBJ1-5,few,TRBV28,-,CASRERDGNQPQHF,TGTGCCAGCCGAGAGCGGGATGGGAATCAGCCCCAGCATTTT